This T cell receptor beta chain emerged from a study of blood T cells in healthy people across ages. Study findings and constraints: Compared with aged donors, long-lived donors showed fewer expanded clones, suggesting selection.

On this clonotype itself: The antigen remains undetermined. A read error is possible here, since a much larger clone lies one base away.

CDR3 size: 13 residues. Germline V gene data show CDR1 as SEHNR and CDR2 as FQNEAQ (reference sequence). A second PCR, run for roughly 7 to 12 cycles, used a sample-barcoded 5' primer plus a J-beta primer mix. Each cDNA molecule received a tag from a template-switch adaptor that had 12 random nucleotides. TCRdb re-called the 5' RACE reads with MiXCR, one entry per CDR3 protein. The sample includes about 650,000 distinct CDR3 sequences, 52% of them seen just once. J is TRBJ2-1 and V is TRBV7-9; TRBD2 is a possible D gene (5 bases). The end of the DNA fits TRBJ2-7 better, so the J call may be wrong. Sequencing was done on a sample of blood. This clonotype originated in a woman of 80 years or more in good health. CDR3 sequence (DNA): TGTGCCAGCAGATTGGGAGAGAGGAATGAGCAGTACTTC. It encodes CASRLGERNEQYF.